The T cell receptor (beta chain) described here comes from a study of T cell repertoires in cytomegalovirus infection (dated by TCRdb to about 2019). For the study in its entirety: The peptide stimulations were aimed at well-studied HLA-B-restricted epitopes as well as recently identified HLA-C-restricted CMV epitopes, whose presentation resists viral immunomodulation. The HLA type of each donor mattered for the analysis, because public TCR beta signatures pointed to carriage of CMV infection along with the matching HLA type. What the work shows at the level of the full study, not this receptor alone: The ex vivo response was dominated by HLA-C-restricted CMV-specific TCR beta clonotypes, which also provided the single most frequent clonotype in two of eight donors. Cumulative frequency of public TCR beta family members discriminated carriers of CMV infection plus the relevant HLA type in this cohort and an independent 352-donor cohort.

Explained via the paper, the treatment or condition label denotes: in vitro stimulation with specific CMV peptide epitopes to enrich CMV-specific T cells. This clonotype was seen more than once but under ten times. This clone's antigen is unknown. The sample holds no much larger clone one base away, and base qualities are not on file. Sequencing instrument: Illumina HiSeq 1500. Clones were called with MiXCR by TCRdb after fastp trimmed the public reads at Q25, and only in-frame beta chains were retained. Every distinct CDR3 protein forms one entry, paired with its most common genes and DNA. Present in this sample are hundreds of thousands of distinct CDR3 sequences, roughly 36% of which were seen just once. The ten largest clones add up to about 20% of the sample. The V end gives up 4 bases and the J end 5 bases, leaving 3 bases in the junction not matched to a gene. Spanning cysteine to phenylalanine, the CDR3 consists of 13 amino acids. Only CDR3 DNA is held: 39 bases, read in frame from base 1.

Recombination connected TRBV12-3 or TRBV12-4 to TRBJ1-2, with 8 bases aligning to TRBD1. Sequencing was performed on cultured PBMCs, taken from culture after CMV antigen stimulation. The receptor was isolated from a human donor in good health (CMV status not recorded). Some clones in this sample may be carry-over from other donors' samples. The CDR3 protein sequence reads: CASSSRGPYGYTF. The DNA sequence is given as TGTGCCAGCAGTTCCAGGGGGCCTTATGGCTACACCTTC.